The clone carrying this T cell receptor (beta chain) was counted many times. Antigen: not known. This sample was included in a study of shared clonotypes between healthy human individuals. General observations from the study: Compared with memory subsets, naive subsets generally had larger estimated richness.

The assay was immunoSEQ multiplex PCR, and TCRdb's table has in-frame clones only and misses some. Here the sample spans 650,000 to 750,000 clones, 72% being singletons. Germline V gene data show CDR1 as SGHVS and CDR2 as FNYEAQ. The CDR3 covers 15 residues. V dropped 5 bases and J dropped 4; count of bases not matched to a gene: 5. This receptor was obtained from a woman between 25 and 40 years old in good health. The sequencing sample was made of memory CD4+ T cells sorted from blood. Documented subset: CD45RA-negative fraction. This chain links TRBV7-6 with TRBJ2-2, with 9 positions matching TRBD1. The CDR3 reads CASSPGQGVTGELFF. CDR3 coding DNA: TGTGCCAGCAGCCCGGGACAGGGAGTCACCGGGGAGCTGTTTTTT.